The rows below give T cell receptor beta chains drawn from one sample of a study of T cell responses to AZD1222 COVID-19 vaccine. Sequencing used immunoSEQ multiplex PCR; TCRdb keeps in-frame clones, though not all of them. Among 150,000 to 200,000 clones listed, approximately 90% were seen once. This material consisted of peripheral blood, taken 28 days after the second dose of the MenACWY control vaccine. The receptors stem from an adult who received the MenACWY meningococcal vaccine as a control. CDR3s leave out the opening cysteine and the closing phenylalanine or tryptophan. Fields, in order: J gene, V gene, clone size, CDR3 protein. Not all rows give a size; the values are once, few, many and, for expanded clones, a class.

>TRBJ2-5|TRBV7-2|-
ASSSLLAGGQY
>TRBJ2-7|TRBV4-3|-
ASSQDWAGVGSYEQY
>TRBJ2-7|TRBV11-1|-
ASSLAGGSYEQY
>TRBJ2-7|TRBV6-2/TRBV6-3|-
ASSSDSYEQY
>TRBJ2-3|TRBV2|few
ASSGYYTDTQY
>TRBJ2-6|TRBV11-2|once
ASSLDSGANVLT
>TRBJ2-2|TRBV29-1|-
SAVTSSGELF
>TRBJ1-1|TRBV18|-
ASSPPDGNTEAF
>TRBJ1-5|TRBV14|once
AILRQGTGQPQH
>TRBJ2-7|TRBV19|-
ASSLIAGDSYEQY
>TRBJ1-5|TRBV4-3|few
ASSQDAQGVRPQH
>TRBJ1-5|TRBV30|-
AWSLGTGNQPQH
>TRBJ1-4|TRBV4-3|once
ASSQGGQATNEKLF
>TRBJ2-5|TRBV24-1|-
ATSEARGETQY
>TRBJ2-2|TRBV6-2/TRBV6-3|-
ASSSGTGMNTGELF
>TRBJ2-3|TRBV19|-
ASCALAGQGADTQY
>TRBJ1-3|TRBV5-5|-
ASSTRPGLSGNTIY
>TRBJ1-2|TRBV30|-
AWSVGPVGYT